Included here is one TCR beta chain sequence, with context. From germline, CDR1 is SGHDT and CDR2 YYEEEE. This CDR3 spans 14 amino acids. With 2 bases removed from V and 0 bases from J, the gap between germline ends came to 9 bases. Seattle's cohort entered during active infection and was followed longitudinally. This table comes from immunoSEQ multiplex PCR, and its TCRdb copy is limited to in-frame clones, with some not included. Of about 150,000 clones listed, approximately 85% are singletons. The data are from a study of blood T cell repertoires in COVID-19. Turning to the study itself: Acute and convalescent COVID-19 samples came from the United States, Italy and Spain.

This TCR was sampled from a woman in her fifties or sixties with COVID-19, enrolled during active disease. The J gene is TRBJ2-7, the V gene TRBV5-6; perhaps TRBD2 as D (5 bases). Sequenced sample: peripheral blood. The CDR3 DNA reads as TGTGCCAGCAGCTTCCGACGGGGCTCCTACGAGCAGTACTTC. Amino acid sequence: CASSFRRGSYEQYF.